Below are 14 T cell receptor beta chains sequenced from a single sample in a study of CD8 T cells in ankylosing spondylitis. TCRdb re-analysed the 5' RACE reads in MiXCR, keeping a single row per CDR3 protein. The sample holds 200,000 to 250,000 distinct CDR3 sequences; roughly 25% are singletons and the top ten take approximately 6.6%. The sample was blood, either unsorted or a sorted T cell fraction (not recorded which). Source of these receptors: a male donor with ankylosing spondylitis or in good health (not recorded which).

This clonotype came up once. This may be a read error: a much more frequent sequence differs by one nucleotide. V and J are TRBV6-2 or TRBV6-3 and TRBJ2-3, with D perhaps matching TRBD1 or TRBD2 (6 bases each). The germline CDR1 and CDR2 sequences are MNHEY and SVGEGT. The CDR3 is 14 amino acids. CDR3 sequence reads: CAGSYGGPTDTQYF. CDR3 nucleotides: TGTGCCGGCAGTTACGGGGGCCCCACAGATACGCAGTATTTT.

This clonotype was recorded a few times. The J gene is TRBJ2-7, the V gene TRBV20-1; D gene ambiguous. In germline, CDR1 is DFQATT, CDR2 SNEGSKA (reference sequence). This CDR3 spans 14 amino acids. V was cut by 3 bases and J by 0 bases, with 12 bases left in between. In nucleotides, the CDR3 is TGCAGTGCTAGTCCTGGCAGCAGCTCCTACGAGCAGTACTTC. Protein sequence: CSASPGSSSYEQYF.

This clonotype was detected a few times. This chain uses TRBV6-1 with TRBJ1-4; the D is unclear. In germline, CDR1 is MNHNS, CDR2 SASEGT. The germline V and J ends were trimmed by 6 bases and 0 bases, with 8 bases remaining between them. The CDR3 runs to 14 residues. The CDR3 loop is CASSRQATNEKLFF. The CDR3 DNA reads as TGTGCCAGCAGCCGACAAGCAACTAATGAAAAACTGTTTTTT.

CDR3 DNA sequence: TGCAGTGCTGGCGGGAGCTCCTACAATGAGCAGTTCTTC. This encodes CSAGGSSYNEQFF. The chain combines TRBV20-1 with TRBJ2-1; 7 bases are shared with TRBD2. Germline values: CDR1 DFQATT, CDR2 SNEGSKA (reference sequence). This CDR3 is 13 amino acids long. The V segment lost 5 bases and the J segment 0 bases; nucleotides outside the gene matches: 1.

This sequence joins TRBV20-1 and TRBJ2-7; D is perhaps TRBD1 or TRBD2 (5 bases each). CDR3 length equals 12 residues. V lost 5 bases and J lost 7, with 15 bases in between. Germline V gene data show CDR1 as DFQATT and CDR2 as SNEGSKA (reference sequence). The CDR3 nucleotides read TGCAGTGCTGCAACCGGGGCTCGAGAGCAGTACTTC. Its protein is CSAATGAREQYF.

The chain employs TRBV20-1 and TRBJ2-7; 10 positions agree with TRBD2. This CDR3 is 15 amino acids long. Per the germline V gene, CDR1 is DFQATT and CDR2 is SNEGSKA (reference sequence). V lost 4 bases to trimming and J lost 4 bases; unmatched junction nucleotides: 10. CDR3 in amino acids: CSATNSGRSEYEQYF. Here the CDR3 DNA reads TGCAGTGCTACCAATAGCGGGAGGTCTGAGTACGAGCAGTACTTC.

This clonotype came up many times. V usage is TRBV7-2 and J usage is TRBJ2-5; D not certain. Germline CDR1 is SGHTA and CDR2 is FQGNSA. The CDR3 is 13 residues long. The V end lost 2 bases, the J end lost 2 bases, and 6 bases lay between the germline ends. The CDR3, as DNA: TGTGCCAGCAGCTTATCCTGGCAAGAGACCCAGTACTTC. It encodes CASSLSWQETQYF. The full variable domain, completed using reference TRBV7-2 and TRBJ2-5, is GAGVSQSPSNKVTEKGKDVELRCDPISGHTALYWYRQSLGQGLEFLIYFQGNSAPDKSGLPSDRFSAERTGGSVSTLTIQRTQQEDSAVYLCASSLSWQETQYFGPGTRLLVL.

At least ten counts were recorded for this clonotype. The J gene is TRBJ2-3, the V gene TRBV20-1; D is unresolved. Per the germline V gene, CDR1 is DFQATT and CDR2 is SNEGSKA (reference sequence). Trimming removed 1 base at V and 2 bases at J, with 10 bases between. This CDR3 is built from 14 residues. The CDR3 bases are TGCAGTGCTAGAGTGACTCCTAACACAGATACGCAGTATTTT. Amino acid sequence: CSARVTPNTDTQYF.

The table lists this clonotype with many counts. V and J are TRBV29-1 and TRBJ2-1; no definite D call. The V end lost 4 bases, the J end lost 6 bases, and 13 bases lay between the germline ends. The CDR3 loop spans 13 amino acids. The V gene's germline CDR1 is SQVTM and CDR2 ANQGSEA. CDR3 nucleotide sequence: TGCAGCGTTGTTCTGGCTGCCCCCAATGAGCAGTTCTTC. This encodes CSVVLAAPNEQFF.

The chain links TRBV7-6 to TRBJ2-7; tentative D call: TRBD2 (6 bases). V was shortened by 5 bases and J by 5 bases, with 13 bases between the two germline ends. The CDR3 runs 13 residues. The germline CDR1 and CDR2 sequences are SGHVS and FNYEAQ. The CDR3 nucleotides read TGTGCCAGCAGCCAAACGGGGACTGACGAGCAGTACTTC. Residues: CASSQTGTDEQYF.

This clonotype has a handful of counts. The chain uses TRBV12-3 or TRBV12-4 and TRBJ2-3; D may be TRBD2 (5 bases). V was shortened by 3 bases and J by 2 bases, with 12 bases between the two germline ends. CDR3 length: 15 amino acids. CDR3 nucleotides: TGTGCCAGCAGTTTGTCGTCGGGGAACACAGATACGCAGTATTTT. This sequence encodes CASSLSSGNTDTQYF.

This clonotype was recorded a few times. The chain is built from TRBV6-5 and TRBJ1-1; the D gene is possibly TRBD1 (5 bases). V was clipped by 5 bases and J by 8 bases, with 12 bases between them. The CDR3 consists of 12 residues. From germline, CDR1 is MNHEY and CDR2 SVGAGI. CDR3 loop: CASSRLDREAFF. In DNA form, the CDR3 reads TGTGCCAGCAGTCGATTAGACAGAGAAGCTTTCTTT.

The J gene is TRBJ2-1, the V gene TRBV6-2 or TRBV6-3, with TRBD2 matching over 12 bases. V dropped 5 bases and J dropped 10; count of bases not matched to a gene: 9. The CDR3 runs 15 residues. Germline V CDR1 and CDR2: MNHEY, SVGEGT. This chain's CDR3 is CASSARLAGELEQFF. The CDR3, as DNA: TGTGCCAGCAGTGCCCGACTAGCGGGAGAGTTGGAGCAGTTCTTC.

This clonotype came up many times. The chain combines TRBV10-2 with TRBJ2-7; D may be TRBD1 (6 bases). The V and J ends lost 7 bases and 3 bases respectively, with 16 bases between them. The CDR3 totals 14 residues. Germline-derived CDR1 and CDR2 are WSHSY and SAAADI. DNA for the CDR3: TGCGCCAGCACGAAACAGGGAGATGGCTACGAGCAGTACTTC. It codes for CASTKQGDGYEQYF.